Listed here are 24 T cell receptor beta chains from one sample, sequenced in a study of Ad26.COV2.S vaccination and SARS-CoV-2 variants. The table came from immunoSEQ multiplex PCR; TCRdb's copy has only in-frame clones and leaves some out. The sample has about 240,000 clones; roughly 90% are singletons. The treatment is: over 15 received Ad26.COV2.S at low or high dose, single or two shots; about 5 received placebo; per-sample allocation not given. Each sample was drawn 63 days after the first injection (of vaccine or placebo). This specimen consisted of peripheral blood, obtained in a trial of Ad26.COV2.S vaccine versus placebo. Source of these receptors: a person aged 18 to 59 who received the Ad26.COV2.S COVID-19 vaccine or a placebo.

V and J are TRBV28 and TRBJ2-1, with a tentative D call TRBD1 (6 bases). V was cut by 6 bases and J by 0 bases, with 18 bases left in between. The CDR3 covers 17 residues. Germline-derived CDR1 and CDR2 are MDHEN and SYDVKM. This CDR3 is CASRTQRGQSSYNEQFF. The CDR3 nucleotides read TGTGCCAGCAGGACTCAACGAGGACAGAGCTCCTACAATGAGCAGTTCTTC. Using reference TRBV28 and TRBJ2-1 for the parts outside the CDR3, the full variable domain is DVKVTQSSRYLVKRTGEKVFLECVQDMDHENMFWYRQDPGLGLRLIYFSYDVKMKEKGDIPEGYSVSREKKERFSLILESASTNQTSMYLCASRTQRGQSSYNEQFFGPGTRLTVL.

This clone has only a few counts. The chain couples TRBV19 to TRBJ2-5; TRBD2 matches 10 bases. The V gene's germline CDR1 is LNHDA and CDR2 SQIVND (reference sequence). Trimming removed 1 base from V and 4 bases from J; junction bases left unmatched: 0. This CDR3 is 14 amino acids long. The chain's CDR3 is CASSIGLAGETQYF. In nucleotides, the CDR3 is TGTGCCAGTAGTATAGGACTAGCGGGAGAGACCCAGTACTTC.

This clone came up a few times. The rearrangement joins TRBV7-2 to TRBJ2-3, with 14 bases matching TRBD2. The CDR3 is made up of 15 amino acids. J lost 8 bases, V lost 5 bases, and 6 bases had no gene match. Per the germline V gene, CDR1 is SGHTA and CDR2 is FQGNSA. This CDR3 reads CASSPGLAGVTTQYF. CDR3 coding DNA: TGTGCCAGCAGCCCGGGACTAGCGGGAGTTACTACGCAGTATTTT.

The chain links TRBV15 to TRBJ2-3; 7 nucleotides align to TRBD2. V lost 9 bases to trimming and J lost 2 bases; unmatched junction nucleotides: 2. The CDR3 consists of 12 residues. The germline CDR1 and CDR2 sequences are LNHNV and YYDKDF (reference sequence). The CDR3 sequence: CATAGVTDTQYF. In DNA, the CDR3 is TGTGCCACTGCGGGGGTCACAGATACGCAGTATTTT.

The rearrangement links TRBV27 to TRBJ2-1; a possible D gene is TRBD1 (6 bases). Trimming removed 5 bases at V and 7 bases at J, with 15 bases between. The CDR3 runs 14 residues. CDR1 is MNHEY and CDR2 is SMNVEV in the germline V gene (reference sequence). In DNA, the CDR3 is TGTGCCAGCAGTGCTCGGAACAGGGTAAATGAGCAGTTCTTC. Encoded protein: CASSARNRVNEQFF.

The chain carries TRBV5-5 and TRBJ1-3; the match to TRBD1 covers 8 bases. The J segment lost 6 bases and the V segment lost 4 bases, leaving 3 bases of the junction unmatched. The CDR3 is 13 residues long. CDR1 and CDR2 from the germline V gene are SGHKS and YYEKEE (reference sequence). CDR3 sequence reads: CASSMTGENTIYF. The CDR3 bases are TGTGCCAGCAGCATGACAGGGGAAAACACCATATATTTT.

V gene TRBV21-1 combines with J gene TRBJ1-5. TRBV21-1 is flagged as a pseudogene. There are 17 residues in the CDR3. The CDR3 bases are TGTGCCAGCAGCCTACACCTGCAACCCCCCCCCAATCAGCCCCAGCATTTT. Translating it yields CASSLHLQPPPNQPQHF.

The V and J genes are TRBV20-1 and TRBJ2-3, with TRBD1 matching over 7 bases. The germline CDR1 and CDR2 sequences are DFQATT and SNEGSKA (reference sequence). V lost 3 bases and J lost 0; bases outside the gene matches: 6. This CDR3 is built from 15 residues. The CDR3: CSASDDRASTDTQYF. DNA of the CDR3: TGCAGTGCTAGTGACGACAGGGCTAGCACAGATACGCAGTATTTT.

The chain couples TRBV6-5 to TRBJ2-7; D remains unclear. The length of the CDR3 is 11 residues. From germline, CDR1 is MNHEY and CDR2 SVGAGI. Trimming cost V 2 bases and J 7 bases, with 6 bases left between them. The CDR3 region is CASSYGREQYF. The DNA for the CDR3 is TGTGCCAGCAGTTACGGGCGGGAGCAGTACTTC.

The chain couples TRBV2 to TRBJ1-3; D is ambiguous. CDR3 length: 12 residues. In germline, CDR1 is SNHLY, CDR2 FYNNEI. V lost 10 bases, J lost 0 bases, and 7 bases lay in between. The CDR3 sequence: CAKGRSGNTIYF. CDR3 nucleotides: TGTGCCAAGGGTCGCTCTGGAAACACCATATATTTT.

The chain combines TRBV28 with TRBJ1-4; TRBD1 matches at 9 bases. The CDR3 has 17 residues. Germline lookup yields CDR1 MDHEN and CDR2 SYDVKM. The junction had 13 bases not matched to a gene; V was cut back by 3 bases and J by 8 bases. The CDR3 DNA reads as TGTGCCAGCAGTTTTATTCCGGGACAGGGTAGGGGGGAAAAACTGTTTTTT. Amino acids: CASSFIPGQGRGEKLFF.

This clone showed up just a few times. This chain's CDR3 is CATRRDRGNEQYF. CDR3 sequence (DNA): TGTGCCACCCGCCGGGACAGGGGAAACGAGCAGTACTTC. The chain carries TRBV19 and TRBJ2-7; 10 bases match TRBD1. The V gene end was trimmed by 10 bases and the J gene end by 5 bases; junction bases not matched to a gene: 8. This CDR3 has 13 residues. Germline V gene data show CDR1 as LNHDA and CDR2 as SQIVND (reference sequence).

The chain employs TRBV5-5 and TRBJ2-5; D may correspond to TRBD1 or TRBD2 (8 bases each). In germline, CDR1 is SGHKS, CDR2 YYEKEE (reference sequence). V lost 4 bases and J lost 4, with 20 bases in between. There are 16 residues in the CDR3. The CDR3: CASSRTGRLAGETQYF. The CDR3 DNA is TGTGCCAGCAGCCGGACAGGGAGGCTAGCGGGAGAGACCCAGTACTTC.

The chain uses TRBV4-1 and TRBJ1-5, with a tentative D call TRBD1 (6 bases). V gave up 0 bases and J gave up 6 bases, with 12 bases separating them. This CDR3 is built from 15 residues. CDR1 and CDR2 (germline): MGHRA, YSYEKL. The CDR3 loop is CASSQDPGDGQPQHF. The CDR3 nucleotides are TGCGCCAGCAGCCAAGACCCAGGGGACGGTCAGCCCCAGCATTTT.

The chain combines TRBV6-4 with TRBJ2-5; D is possibly TRBD2 (7 bases). The CDR3 runs 15 residues. Germline CDR1 MRHNA, CDR2 SNTAGT. The V end was cut by 4 bases, the J end by 1 base, with 13 bases between. Here the CDR3 reads CASSASGGTQETQYF. CDR3 nucleotide sequence: TGTGCCAGCAGTGCCTCGGGGGGCACCCAAGAGACCCAGTACTTC.

V gene TRBV28 combines with J gene TRBJ1-2; 7 positions match TRBD1. The V segment lost 4 bases and the J segment 7 bases; nucleotides outside the gene matches: 6. The CDR3 extends over 13 amino acids. Germline V gene data show CDR1 as MDHEN and CDR2 as SYDVKM. The CDR3: CASSSTTGSGYTF. The CDR3 DNA sequence: TGTGCCAGCAGTTCAACGACAGGGAGTGGCTACACCTTC.

The chain has TRBV5-1 and TRBJ1-1; D not certain. From germline, CDR1 is SGHRS and CDR2 YFSETQ. The V gene lost 2 bases and the J gene lost 1 base, with 6 bases spanning the gap. CDR3 length: 13 amino acids. The chain's CDR3 is CASSFAANTEAFF. Here the CDR3 DNA reads TGCGCCAGCAGCTTTGCAGCGAACACTGAAGCTTTCTTT.

This clone showed up just a few times. This rearrangement joins TRBV18 to TRBJ1-2; D is unclear. The V and J ends lost 6 bases and 4 bases respectively, with 15 bases between them. CDR3 length: 14 amino acids. Germline loops: CDR1 KGHSH, CDR2 LQKENI. CDR3 nucleotide sequence: TGTGCCAGCTCGACCCGTGGGGTTCGCTATGGCTACACCTTC. The encoded protein is CASSTRGVRYGYTF.

The chain links TRBV27 to TRBJ1-2, with D perhaps matching TRBD1 (6 bases). V was pared by 2 bases and J by 2 bases, with 12 bases between. From germline, CDR1 is MNHEY and CDR2 SMNVEV (reference sequence). This CDR3 region has 15 residues. The CDR3 spells CASSLVGQGNYGYTF. For the CDR3, the DNA is TGTGCCAGCAGTTTAGTCGGGCAGGGGAACTATGGCTACACCTTC.

The chain employs TRBV28 and TRBJ1-5; D ambiguous. CDR3 length: 12 residues. Germline-derived CDR1 and CDR2 are MDHEN and SYDVKM. V gave up 2 bases and J gave up 5 bases, with 4 bases separating them. The DNA for the CDR3 is TGTGCCAGCAGTTTAGAGGATCAGCCCCAGCATTTT. Its protein is CASSLEDQPQHF.

The V and J genes are TRBV18 and TRBJ2-1; 15 bases are shared with TRBD2. Germline V gene data show CDR1 as KGHSH and CDR2 as LQKENI. Unmatched junction bases numbered 6, after V lost 2 bases and J lost 1 base. The CDR3 covers 19 residues. In DNA, the CDR3 is TGTGCCAGCTCACCAAGGACTAGCGGGAGGGTGGGATCCTACAATGAGCAGTTCTTC. This codes for CASSPRTSGRVGSYNEQFF.

The CDR3 DNA reads TGTGCCACCAGTGAACCGGAACTAGCCAAAAACATTCAGTACTTC. Its translation is CATSEPELAKNIQYF. This rearrangement joins TRBV24-1 to TRBJ2-4; no clear D gene. The ends were cut back, 4 bases at V and 0 bases at J, with 9 bases in the middle. This CDR3 is built from 15 residues. Germline V CDR1 and CDR2: KGHDR, SFDVKD.

Concerning this clone itself: The same CDR3 also results from other DNA sequences found in this sample. CDR3 nucleotides: TGTGCCAGCAGTCTCAAGGCCAACACTGAAGCTTTCTTT. It specifies CASSLKANTEAFF. The chain joins TRBV6-5 to TRBJ1-1; D is ambiguous. V gave up 5 bases and J gave up 2 bases, with 9 bases separating them. The CDR3 totals 13 residues. CDR1 and CDR2 (germline): MNHEY, SVGAGI.

The chain carries TRBV5-1 and TRBJ2-1, with 9 bases identical to TRBD1. The V gene's germline CDR1 is SGHRS and CDR2 YFSETQ. This CDR3 spans 15 amino acids. J lost 3 bases, V lost 4 bases, and 5 bases had no gene match. For the CDR3, the DNA is TGCGCCAGCAGCCTTCGACAGGGGGGCTACAATGAGCAGTTCTTC. This encodes CASSLRQGGYNEQFF.